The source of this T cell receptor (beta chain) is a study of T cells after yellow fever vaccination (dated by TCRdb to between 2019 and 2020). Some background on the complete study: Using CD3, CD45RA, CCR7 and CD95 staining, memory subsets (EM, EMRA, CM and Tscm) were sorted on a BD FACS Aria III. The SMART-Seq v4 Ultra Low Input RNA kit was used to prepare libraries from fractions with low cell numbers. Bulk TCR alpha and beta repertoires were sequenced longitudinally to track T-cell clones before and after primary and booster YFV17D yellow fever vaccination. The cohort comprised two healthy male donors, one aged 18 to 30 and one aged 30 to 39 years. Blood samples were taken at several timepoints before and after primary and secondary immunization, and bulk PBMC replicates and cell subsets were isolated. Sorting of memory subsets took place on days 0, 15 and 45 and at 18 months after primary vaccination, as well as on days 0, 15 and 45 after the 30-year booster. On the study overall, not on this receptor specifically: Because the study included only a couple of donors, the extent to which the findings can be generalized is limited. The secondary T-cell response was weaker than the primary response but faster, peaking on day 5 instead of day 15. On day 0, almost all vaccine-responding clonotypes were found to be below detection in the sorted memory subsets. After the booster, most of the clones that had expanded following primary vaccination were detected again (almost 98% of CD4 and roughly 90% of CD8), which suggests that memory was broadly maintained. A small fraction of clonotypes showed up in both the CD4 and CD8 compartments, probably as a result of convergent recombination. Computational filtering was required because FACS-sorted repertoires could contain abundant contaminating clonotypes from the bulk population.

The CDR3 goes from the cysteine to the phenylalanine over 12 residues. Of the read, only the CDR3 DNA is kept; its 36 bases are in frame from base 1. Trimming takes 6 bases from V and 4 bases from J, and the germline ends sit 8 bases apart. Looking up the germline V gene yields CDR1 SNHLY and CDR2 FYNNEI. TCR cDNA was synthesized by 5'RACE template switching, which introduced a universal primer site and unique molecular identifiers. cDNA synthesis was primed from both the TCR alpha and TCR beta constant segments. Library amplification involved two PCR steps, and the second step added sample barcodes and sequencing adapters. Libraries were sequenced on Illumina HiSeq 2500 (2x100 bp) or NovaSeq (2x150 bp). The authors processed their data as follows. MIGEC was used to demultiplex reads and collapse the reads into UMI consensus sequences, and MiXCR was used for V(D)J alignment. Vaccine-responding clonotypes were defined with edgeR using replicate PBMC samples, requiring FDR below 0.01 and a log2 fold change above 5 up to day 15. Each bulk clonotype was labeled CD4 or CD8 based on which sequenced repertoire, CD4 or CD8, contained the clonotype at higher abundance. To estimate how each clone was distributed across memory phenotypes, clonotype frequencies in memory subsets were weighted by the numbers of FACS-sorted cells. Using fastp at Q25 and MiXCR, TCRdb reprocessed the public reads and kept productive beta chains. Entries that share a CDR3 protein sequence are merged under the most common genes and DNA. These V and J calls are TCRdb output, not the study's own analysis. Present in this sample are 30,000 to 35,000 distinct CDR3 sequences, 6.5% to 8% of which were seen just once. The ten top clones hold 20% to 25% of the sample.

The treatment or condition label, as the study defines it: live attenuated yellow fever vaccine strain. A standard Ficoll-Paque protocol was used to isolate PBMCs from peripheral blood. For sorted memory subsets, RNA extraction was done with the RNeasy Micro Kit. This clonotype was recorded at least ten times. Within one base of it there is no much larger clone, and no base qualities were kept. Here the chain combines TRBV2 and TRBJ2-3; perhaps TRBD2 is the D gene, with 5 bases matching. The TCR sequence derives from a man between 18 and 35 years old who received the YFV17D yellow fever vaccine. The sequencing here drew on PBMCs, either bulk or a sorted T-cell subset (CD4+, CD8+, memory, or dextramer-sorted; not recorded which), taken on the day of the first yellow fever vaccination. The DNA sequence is TGTGCCAGCAGCGGGGTAGCAGATACGCAGTATTTT. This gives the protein CASSGVADTQYF.